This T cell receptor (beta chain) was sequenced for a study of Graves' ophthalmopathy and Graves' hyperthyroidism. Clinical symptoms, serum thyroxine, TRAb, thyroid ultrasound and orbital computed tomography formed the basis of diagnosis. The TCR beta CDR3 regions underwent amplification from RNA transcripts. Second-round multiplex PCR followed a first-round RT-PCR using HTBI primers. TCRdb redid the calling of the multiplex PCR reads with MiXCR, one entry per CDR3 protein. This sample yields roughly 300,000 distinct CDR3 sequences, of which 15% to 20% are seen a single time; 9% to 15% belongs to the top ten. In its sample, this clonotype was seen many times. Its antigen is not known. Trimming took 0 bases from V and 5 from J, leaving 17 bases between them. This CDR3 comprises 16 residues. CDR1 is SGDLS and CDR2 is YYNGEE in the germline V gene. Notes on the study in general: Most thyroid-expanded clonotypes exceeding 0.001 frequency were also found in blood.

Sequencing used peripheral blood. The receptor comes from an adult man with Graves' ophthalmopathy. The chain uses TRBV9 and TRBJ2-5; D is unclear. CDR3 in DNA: TGTGCCAGCAGCGTAGCTTGGCTCCAGCCTGGTGAGACCCAGTACTTC. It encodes CASSVAWLQPGETQYF.